Here is one TCR beta chain with its context. This entry is derived from a study of PD-1 blockade in classical Hodgkin lymphoma. Study-wide background: The study gave patients nivolumab 3 mg/kg intravenously every 2 weeks.

The ends lost 2 bases at V and 1 base at J; junction bases unmatched: 1. This CDR3 contains 15 residues. Germline assignment: CDR1 SNHLY and CDR2 FYNNEI. The assay was immunoSEQ multiplex PCR, and TCRdb's table has in-frame clones only and misses some. The data show around 40,000 clones, over 75% seen once. All patients experienced relapse after autologous stem cell transplantation, and brentuximab vedotin exposure was variable. Complete response, partial response or progressive disease was recorded as best response. The receptor was isolated from a human donor with classical Hodgkin lymphoma. Material: peripheral blood mononuclear cells (PBMCs), obtained at baseline. The V call is TRBV2, the J call TRBJ2-5; 10 bases align to TRBD2. As DNA, the CDR3 is TGTGCCAGCAGTGAACTAGCGGGGGTCCAAGAGACCCAGTACTTC. Translated: CASSELAGVQETQYF.